This T cell receptor (beta chain) appears in the sequencing data of a study of shared clonotypes between healthy human individuals. About the study: Each donor's CD4 naive and CD4 memory cells filled three plates apiece, CD8 naive two, and CD8 memory one.

Trimming stripped 0 bases from V and 3 bases from J, with 10 bases between. The length of the CDR3 is 14 residues. Per the germline V gene, CDR1 is SGHNT and CDR2 is YYREEE (reference sequence). Genomic DNA of every subset was divided equally among multiple immunoSEQ plates. Profiled with immunoSEQ multiplex PCR; TCRdb holds only in-frame clones, not every one. The sample has 1.5 million to 1.9 million clones; 98% are singletons. For this clone: No antigen is known for it.

Study findings and constraints: Clonotypes not shared had lower generation probabilities than those common to all four donors.

Healthy adults negative for HIV, lacking recent acute infections or vaccinations, served as donors. Sequences were obtained from naive CD4+ T cells sorted from blood. The sample's subset: CD45RA+ positively selected. This receptor was obtained from a man in his thirties or forties in good health. The gene calls are TRBV5-4 and TRBJ2-7; D possibly corresponds to TRBD1 (6 bases). The CDR3 DNA reads as TGTGCCAGCAGCTTGGACAGGGTAGTCTACGAGCAGTACTTC. This encodes CASSLDRVVYEQYF.